These 5 T cell receptor beta chains share one sample of origin, sequenced in a study of CD8 T cells in ankylosing spondylitis. TCRdb reprocessed the 5' RACE reads via MiXCR and lists one record per CDR3 protein. The sample records about 250,000 distinct CDR3 sequences, 15% to 20% being singletons. The source material was blood, either unsorted or a sorted T cell fraction (not recorded which). Every receptor here comes from a male donor with ankylosing spondylitis or in good health (not recorded which).

The chain is built from TRBV12-3 or TRBV12-4 and TRBJ2-1, with D perhaps TRBD2 (6 bases). The CDR3 is made up of 16 amino acids. V lost 5 bases to trimming and J lost 0 bases, with 14 bases between them. As DNA, the CDR3 is TGTGCCAGCAGTCCCCCTAGCGCGAGCTCCTACAATGAGCAGTTCTTC. Protein product: CASSPPSASSYNEQFF.

This chain links TRBV15 with TRBJ2-3; tentatively, D is TRBD2 (6 bases). This CDR3 spans 15 amino acids. The ends were cut back, 1 base at V and 5 bases at J, with 13 bases in the middle. In germline, CDR1 is LNHNV, CDR2 YYDKDF (reference sequence). CDR3 DNA sequence: TGTGCCACCAGCAGAGTCGGGGGAGCGGGAGATACGCAGTATTTT. Protein sequence: CATSRVGGAGDTQYF.

This clonotype was counted between two and nine times. The J gene is TRBJ2-1, the V gene TRBV10-2; TRBD2 is a possible D gene (5 bases). The CDR3 extends over 13 amino acids. The V gene's germline CDR1 is WSHSY and CDR2 SAAADI. V was shortened by 10 bases and J by 0 bases, with 10 bases between the two germline ends. The CDR3 bases are TGCGCCACCACTCGGGACTCCTACAATGAGCAGTTCTTC. It specifies CATTRDSYNEQFF.

The sample holds a few counts of this clonotype. The J gene is TRBJ2-1, the V gene TRBV15; no definite D call. V lost 0 bases and J 8 bases, leaving 11 bases between the germline ends. Germline lookup yields CDR1 LNHNV and CDR2 YYDKDF (reference sequence). The CDR3 consists of 14 residues. The CDR3 loop is CATSRDLTVDEQFF. The CDR3 DNA sequence: TGTGCCACCAGCAGAGATTTAACGGTGGATGAGCAGTTCTTC.

The chain uses TRBV7-6 and TRBJ2-2; 7 bases map to TRBD1. Germline-derived CDR1 and CDR2 are SGHVS and FNYEAQ. The CDR3 is made up of 15 amino acids. The trim removed 2 bases at V and 3 bases at J, leaving 3 bases unmatched. CDR3 loop: CASSLPGTDTGELFF. CDR3 nucleotides: TGTGCCAGCAGCTTACCCGGGACAGACACCGGGGAGCTGTTTTTT.